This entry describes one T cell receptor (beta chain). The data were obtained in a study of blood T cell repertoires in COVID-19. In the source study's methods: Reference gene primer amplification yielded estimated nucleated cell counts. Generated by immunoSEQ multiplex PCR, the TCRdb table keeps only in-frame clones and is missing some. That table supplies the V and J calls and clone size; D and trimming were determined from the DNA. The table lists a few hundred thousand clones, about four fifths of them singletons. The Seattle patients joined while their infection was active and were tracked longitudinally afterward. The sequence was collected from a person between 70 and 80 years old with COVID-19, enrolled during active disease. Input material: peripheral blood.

The CDR3 bases are TGTGCCAGCACCTACCGGAGGGGACAGGAGTACTTC. Translation gives CASTYRRGQEYF. The V call is TRBV2, the J call TRBJ2-7, with 8 positions matching TRBD1. The CDR3 is made up of 12 amino acids. V dropped 7 bases and J dropped 11; count of bases not matched to a gene: 10. Germline CDR1 SNHLY, CDR2 FYNNEI.